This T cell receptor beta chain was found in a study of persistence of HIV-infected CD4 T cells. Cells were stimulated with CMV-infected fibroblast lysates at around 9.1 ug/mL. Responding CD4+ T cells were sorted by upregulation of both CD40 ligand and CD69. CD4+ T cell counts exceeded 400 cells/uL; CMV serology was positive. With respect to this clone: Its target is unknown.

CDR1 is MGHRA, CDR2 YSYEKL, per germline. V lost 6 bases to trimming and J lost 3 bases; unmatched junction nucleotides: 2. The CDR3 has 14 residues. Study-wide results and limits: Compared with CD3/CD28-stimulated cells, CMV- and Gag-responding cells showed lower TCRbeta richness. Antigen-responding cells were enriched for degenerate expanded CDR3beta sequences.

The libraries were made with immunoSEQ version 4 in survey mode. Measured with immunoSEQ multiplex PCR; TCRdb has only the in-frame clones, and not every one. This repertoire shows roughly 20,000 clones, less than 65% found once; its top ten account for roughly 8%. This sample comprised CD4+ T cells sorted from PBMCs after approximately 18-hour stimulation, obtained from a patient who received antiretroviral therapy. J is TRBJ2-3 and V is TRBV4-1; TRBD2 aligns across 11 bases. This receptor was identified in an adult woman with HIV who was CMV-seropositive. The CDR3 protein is CASRPSGGTDTQYF. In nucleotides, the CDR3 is TGCGCCAGCAGGCCTAGCGGGGGGACAGATACGCAGTATTTT.